These T cell receptor beta chains were read from a single sample in a study of CD8 T cells in Susac syndrome. TCRdb redid the calling of the immunoSEQ multiplex PCR reads with MiXCR, one entry per CDR3 protein. Of 110,000 or so distinct CDR3 sequences detected, just under 95% appear once; the ten largest clones hold approximately 0.12%. The material sequenced was CD8+ T cells from PBMCs. The receptors were sampled from a human donor in good health. The CDR3 runs from the conserved cysteine through the conserved F or W. D genes are given only for firm matches. The listing skips clone size in some rows; elsewhere it reads once, few, many or a size class.

DNA: TGCAGCGTTGAAGAGTATAGGACAGGACACTATGGCTACACCTTC; CDR3: CSVEEYRTGHYGYTF; J: TRBJ1-2; size: -; D: TRBD1; V: TRBV29-1
DNA: TGCAGCGCCCAGAACTTTTTTTCGGTTGCCTCATACAATGAGCAGTTCTTC; CDR3: CSAQNFFSVASYNEQFF; J: TRBJ2-1; size: once; D: -; V: TRBV29-1
DNA: TGTGCCTGGAACCGCATGAACACTGAAGCTTTCTTT; CDR3: CAWNRMNTEAFF; J: TRBJ1-1; size: -; D: -; V: TRBV30
DNA: TGTGCCAGCTCACTGGGGGGGTCGGGTGAGCAGTTCTTC; CDR3: CASSLGGSGEQFF; J: TRBJ2-1; size: -; D: TRBD2; V: TRBV6-5
DNA: TGTGCCAGCAGCTTAGGGGGGACAGGTTACGAGCAGTACTTC; CDR3: CASSLGGTGYEQYF; J: TRBJ2-7; size: -; D: TRBD1; V: TRBV7-2
DNA: TGTGCCAGCAGCGTAGGGAAGGGGGCGGATGAGCAGTTCTTC; CDR3: CASSVGKGADEQFF; J: TRBJ2-1; size: -; D: TRBD1; V: TRBV9
DNA: TGTGCCCGGGGGGAAGAGACCCAGTACTTC; CDR3: CARGEETQYF; J: TRBJ2-5; size: -; D: TRBD2; V: TRBV30
DNA: TGCGCCAGCAGCCAATACCTCCGGGACAGGGGGCGCCAGGGCTACACCTTC; CDR3: CASSQYLRDRGRQGYTF; J: TRBJ1-2; size: -; D: TRBD1; V: TRBV4-3
DNA: TGCGCCAGCAGCCAAGATCTCGGACAGGGGTTTGAGCTGTTTTTT; CDR3: CASSQDLGQGFELFF; J: TRBJ2-2; size: -; D: TRBD1; V: TRBV4-3
DNA: TGTGCCACCAGTGAGAGCCGGACAGGATACACAGATACGCAGTATTTT; CDR3: CATSESRTGYTDTQYF; J: TRBJ2-3; size: -; D: TRBD1; V: TRBV24-1
DNA: TGCGCCAGCAGTCAAAAATCCACCAACTATGGCTACACCTTC; CDR3: CASSQKSTNYGYTF; J: TRBJ1-2; size: -; D: -; V: TRBV23-1
DNA: TGTGCCAGCAGCTCCGTCACAGATACGCAGTATTTT; CDR3: CASSSVTDTQYF; J: TRBJ2-3; size: -; D: -; V: TRBV7-9
DNA: TGTGCCAGCAGCTTAGAGACGAGTGGTTATGGCTACACCTTC; CDR3: CASSLETSGYGYTF; J: TRBJ1-2; size: -; D: -; V: TRBV7-8
DNA: TGCAGTGCCAGGCGGGACAGCTACGAGCAGTACTTC; CDR3: CSARRDSYEQYF; J: TRBJ2-7; size: few; D: -; V: TRBV20-1